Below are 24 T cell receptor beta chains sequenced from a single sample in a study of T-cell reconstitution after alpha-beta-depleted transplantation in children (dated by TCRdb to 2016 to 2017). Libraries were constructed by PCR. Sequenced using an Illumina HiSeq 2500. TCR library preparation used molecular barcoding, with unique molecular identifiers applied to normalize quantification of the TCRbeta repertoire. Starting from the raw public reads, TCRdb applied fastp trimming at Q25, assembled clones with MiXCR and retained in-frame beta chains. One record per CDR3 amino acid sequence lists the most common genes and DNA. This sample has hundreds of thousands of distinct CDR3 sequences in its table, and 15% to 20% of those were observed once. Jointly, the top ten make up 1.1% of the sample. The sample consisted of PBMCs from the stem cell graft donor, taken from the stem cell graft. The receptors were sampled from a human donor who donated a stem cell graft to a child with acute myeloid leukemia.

For the CDR3, the DNA is TGTGCCAGCAGTTACGTAGTTTCGGGGGGAAGTTTCGAGCAGTACTTC. It codes for CASSYVVSGGSFEQYF. The chain carries TRBV6-5 and TRBJ2-7, with 7 bases fitting TRBD2. Germline loops: CDR1 MNHEY, CDR2 SVGAGI. The V segment lost 2 bases and the J segment 6 bases; nucleotides outside the gene matches: 13. There are 16 residues in the CDR3.

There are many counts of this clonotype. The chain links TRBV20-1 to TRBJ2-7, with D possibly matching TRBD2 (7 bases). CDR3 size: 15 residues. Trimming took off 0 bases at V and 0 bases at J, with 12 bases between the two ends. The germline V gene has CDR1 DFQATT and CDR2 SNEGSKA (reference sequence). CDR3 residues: CSARDEGGGSYEQYF. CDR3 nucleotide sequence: TGCAGTGCTAGAGATGAGGGGGGGGGCTCCTACGAGCAGTACTTC.

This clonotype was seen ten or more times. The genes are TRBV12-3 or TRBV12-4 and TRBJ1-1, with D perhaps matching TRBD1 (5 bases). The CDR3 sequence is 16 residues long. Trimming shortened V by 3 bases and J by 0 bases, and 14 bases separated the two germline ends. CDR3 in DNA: TGTGCCAGCAGTTTCCGTTCGGGACGTTTGAACACTGAAGCTTTCTTT. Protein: CASSFRSGRLNTEAFF.

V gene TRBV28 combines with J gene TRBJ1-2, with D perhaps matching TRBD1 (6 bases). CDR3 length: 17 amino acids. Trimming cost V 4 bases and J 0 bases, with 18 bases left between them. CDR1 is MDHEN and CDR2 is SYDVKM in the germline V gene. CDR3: CASSYQRGIRANYGYTF. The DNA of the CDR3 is TGTGCCAGCAGTTATCAAAGGGGGATCAGAGCTAACTATGGCTACACCTTC.

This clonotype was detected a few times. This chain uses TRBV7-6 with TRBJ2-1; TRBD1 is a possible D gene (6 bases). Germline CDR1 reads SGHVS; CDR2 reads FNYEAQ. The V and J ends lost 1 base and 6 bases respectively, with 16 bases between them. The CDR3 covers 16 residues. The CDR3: CASSLGTDGWSNEQFF. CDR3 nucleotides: TGTGCCAGCAGCTTAGGGACAGATGGCTGGAGCAATGAGCAGTTCTTC.

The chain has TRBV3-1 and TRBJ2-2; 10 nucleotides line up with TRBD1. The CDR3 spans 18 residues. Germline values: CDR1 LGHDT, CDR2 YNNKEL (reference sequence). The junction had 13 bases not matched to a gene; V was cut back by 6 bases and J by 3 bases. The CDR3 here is CASSIQPGTGVYTGELFF. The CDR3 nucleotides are TGTGCCAGCAGTATACAGCCCGGGACAGGGGTATACACCGGGGAGCTGTTTTTT.

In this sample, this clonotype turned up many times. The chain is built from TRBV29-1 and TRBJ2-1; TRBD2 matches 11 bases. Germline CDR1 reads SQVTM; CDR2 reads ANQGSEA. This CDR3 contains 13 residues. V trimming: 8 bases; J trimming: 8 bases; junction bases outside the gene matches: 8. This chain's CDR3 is CSSRIAGGYEQFF. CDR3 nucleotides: TGCAGCTCCCGGATAGCGGGGGGGTATGAGCAGTTCTTC.

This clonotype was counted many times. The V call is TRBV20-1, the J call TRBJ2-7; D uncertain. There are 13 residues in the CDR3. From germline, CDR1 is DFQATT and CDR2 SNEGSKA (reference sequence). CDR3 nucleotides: TGCACCGCCTTGGGGTCAAGCTCCTACGAGCAGTACGTC. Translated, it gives CTALGSSSYEQYV.

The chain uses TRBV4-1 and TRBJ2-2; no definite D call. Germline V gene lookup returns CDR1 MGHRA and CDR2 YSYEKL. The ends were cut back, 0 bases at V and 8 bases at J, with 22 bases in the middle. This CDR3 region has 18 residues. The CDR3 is CASSQDTRHQAYRGELFF. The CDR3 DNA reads TGCGCCAGCAGCCAAGATACGAGACATCAAGCTTATAGGGGGGAGCTGTTTTTT.

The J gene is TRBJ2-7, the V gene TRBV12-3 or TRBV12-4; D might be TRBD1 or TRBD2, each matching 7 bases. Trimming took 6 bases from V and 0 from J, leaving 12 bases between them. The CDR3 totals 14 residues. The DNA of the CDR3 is TGTGCCAGCAGCCGGGGGGACAGCTCCTACGAGCAGTACTTC. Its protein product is CASSRGDSSYEQYF.

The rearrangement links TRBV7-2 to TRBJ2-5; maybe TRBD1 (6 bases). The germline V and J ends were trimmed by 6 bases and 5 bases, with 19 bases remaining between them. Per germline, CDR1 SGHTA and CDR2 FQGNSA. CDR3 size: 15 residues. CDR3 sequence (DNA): TGTGCCAGCAGTCCCCAAAACCTTAGGGGGGAGACCCAGTACTTC. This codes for CASSPQNLRGETQYF.

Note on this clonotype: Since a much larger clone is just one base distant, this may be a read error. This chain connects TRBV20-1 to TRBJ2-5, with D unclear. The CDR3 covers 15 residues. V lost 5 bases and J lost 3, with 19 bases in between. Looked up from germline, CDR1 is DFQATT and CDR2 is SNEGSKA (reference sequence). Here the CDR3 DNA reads TGCAGTGCTTGCTTTATCTCCGATCCCGAAGAGACCCAGTACTTC. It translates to CSACFISDPEETQYF.

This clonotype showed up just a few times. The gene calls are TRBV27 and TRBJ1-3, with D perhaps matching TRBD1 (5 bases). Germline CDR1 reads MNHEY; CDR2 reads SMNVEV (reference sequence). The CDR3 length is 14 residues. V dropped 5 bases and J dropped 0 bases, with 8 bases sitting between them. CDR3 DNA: TGTGCCAGCAGTAACCAGGGCTCTGGAAACACCATATATTTT. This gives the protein CASSNQGSGNTIYF.

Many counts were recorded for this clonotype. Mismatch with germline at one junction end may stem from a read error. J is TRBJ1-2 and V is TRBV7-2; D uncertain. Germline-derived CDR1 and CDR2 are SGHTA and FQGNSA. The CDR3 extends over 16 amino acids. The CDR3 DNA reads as TGTGCCAGCAGCGTAGCCGGCCCGGCTTCGGGCGATGGCTACACCTTC. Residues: CASSVAGPASGDGYTF.

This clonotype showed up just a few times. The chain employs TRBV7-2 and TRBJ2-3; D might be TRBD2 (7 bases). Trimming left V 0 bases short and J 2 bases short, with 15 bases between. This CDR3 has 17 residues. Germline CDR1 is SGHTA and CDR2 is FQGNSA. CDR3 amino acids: CASSLAGGGQPTDTQYF. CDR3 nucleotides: TGTGCCAGCAGCTTAGCGGGCGGGGGCCAGCCCACAGATACGCAGTATTTT.

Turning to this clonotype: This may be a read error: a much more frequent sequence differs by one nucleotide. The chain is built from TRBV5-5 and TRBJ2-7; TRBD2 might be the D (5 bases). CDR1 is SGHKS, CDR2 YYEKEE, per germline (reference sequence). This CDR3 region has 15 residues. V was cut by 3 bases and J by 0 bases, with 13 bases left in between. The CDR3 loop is CASSYDTGNSYEQYV. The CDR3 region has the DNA TGTGCCAGCAGCTACGACACGGGGAACTCCTACGAGCAGTACGTC.

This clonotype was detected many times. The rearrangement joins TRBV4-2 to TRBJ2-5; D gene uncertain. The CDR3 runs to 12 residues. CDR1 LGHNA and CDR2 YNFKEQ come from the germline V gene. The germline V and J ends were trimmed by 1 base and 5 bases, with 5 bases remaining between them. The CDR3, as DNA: TGTGCCAGCAGCCAAGGGTCTGAGACCCAGTACTTC. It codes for CASSQGSETQYF.

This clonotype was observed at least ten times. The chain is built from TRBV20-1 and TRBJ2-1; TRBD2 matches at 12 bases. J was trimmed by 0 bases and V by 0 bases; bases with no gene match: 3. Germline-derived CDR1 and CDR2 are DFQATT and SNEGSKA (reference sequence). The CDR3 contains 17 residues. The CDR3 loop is CSARDLAGGTSYNEQFF. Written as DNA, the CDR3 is TGCAGTGCTAGAGATCTAGCGGGGGGGACCTCCTACAATGAGCAGTTCTTC.

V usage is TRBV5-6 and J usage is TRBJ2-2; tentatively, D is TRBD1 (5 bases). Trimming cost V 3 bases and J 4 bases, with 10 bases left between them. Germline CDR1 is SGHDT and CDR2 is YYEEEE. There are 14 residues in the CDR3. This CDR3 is CASSSRASTGELFF. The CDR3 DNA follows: TGTGCCAGCAGCTCCAGGGCCAGCACCGGGGAGCTGTTTTTT.

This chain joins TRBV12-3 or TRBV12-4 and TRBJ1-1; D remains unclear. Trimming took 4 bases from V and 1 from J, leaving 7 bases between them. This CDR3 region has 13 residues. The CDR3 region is CASSSRWNTEAFF. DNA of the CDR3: TGTGCCAGCAGTTCTAGGTGGAACACTGAAGCTTTCTTT.

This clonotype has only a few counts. The DNA of the CDR3 is TGTGCCAGCAGCCTAGGGGTTAACCTAGCGTACGGAGGCTACACCTTC. It yields the protein CASSLGVNLAYGGYTF. This chain uses TRBV9 with TRBJ1-2, with D tentatively TRBD1 (5 bases). The germline V gene has CDR1 SGDLS and CDR2 YYNGEE. The CDR3 sequence is 16 residues long. The ends were cut back, 4 bases at V and 8 bases at J, with 24 bases in the middle.

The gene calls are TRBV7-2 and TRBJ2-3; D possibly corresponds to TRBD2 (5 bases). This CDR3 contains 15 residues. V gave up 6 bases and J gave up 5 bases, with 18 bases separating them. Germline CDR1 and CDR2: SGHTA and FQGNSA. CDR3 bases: TGTGCCAGCAGACCTCGGGCGGGTGGTTTAGATACGCAGTATTTT. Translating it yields CASRPRAGGLDTQYF. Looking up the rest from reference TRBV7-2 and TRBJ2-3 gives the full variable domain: GAGVSQSPSNKVTEKGKDVELRCDPISGHTALYWYRQSLGQGLEFLIYFQGNSAPDKSGLPSDRFSAERTGGSVSTLTIQRTQQEDSAVYLCASRPRAGGLDTQYFGPGTRLTVL.

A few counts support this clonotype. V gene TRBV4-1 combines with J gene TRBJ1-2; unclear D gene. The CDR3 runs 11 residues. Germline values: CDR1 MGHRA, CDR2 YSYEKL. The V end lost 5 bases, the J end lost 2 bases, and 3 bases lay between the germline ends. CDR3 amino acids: CASSANYGYTF. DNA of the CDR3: TGCGCCAGCAGCGCAAACTATGGCTACACCTTC.

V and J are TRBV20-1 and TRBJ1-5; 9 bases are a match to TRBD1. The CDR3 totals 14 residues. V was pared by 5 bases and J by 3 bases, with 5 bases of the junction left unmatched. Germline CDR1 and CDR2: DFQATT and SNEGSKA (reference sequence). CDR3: CSAVQGAPNQPQHF. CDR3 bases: TGCAGTGCTGTACAGGGGGCCCCCAATCAGCCCCAGCATTTT.